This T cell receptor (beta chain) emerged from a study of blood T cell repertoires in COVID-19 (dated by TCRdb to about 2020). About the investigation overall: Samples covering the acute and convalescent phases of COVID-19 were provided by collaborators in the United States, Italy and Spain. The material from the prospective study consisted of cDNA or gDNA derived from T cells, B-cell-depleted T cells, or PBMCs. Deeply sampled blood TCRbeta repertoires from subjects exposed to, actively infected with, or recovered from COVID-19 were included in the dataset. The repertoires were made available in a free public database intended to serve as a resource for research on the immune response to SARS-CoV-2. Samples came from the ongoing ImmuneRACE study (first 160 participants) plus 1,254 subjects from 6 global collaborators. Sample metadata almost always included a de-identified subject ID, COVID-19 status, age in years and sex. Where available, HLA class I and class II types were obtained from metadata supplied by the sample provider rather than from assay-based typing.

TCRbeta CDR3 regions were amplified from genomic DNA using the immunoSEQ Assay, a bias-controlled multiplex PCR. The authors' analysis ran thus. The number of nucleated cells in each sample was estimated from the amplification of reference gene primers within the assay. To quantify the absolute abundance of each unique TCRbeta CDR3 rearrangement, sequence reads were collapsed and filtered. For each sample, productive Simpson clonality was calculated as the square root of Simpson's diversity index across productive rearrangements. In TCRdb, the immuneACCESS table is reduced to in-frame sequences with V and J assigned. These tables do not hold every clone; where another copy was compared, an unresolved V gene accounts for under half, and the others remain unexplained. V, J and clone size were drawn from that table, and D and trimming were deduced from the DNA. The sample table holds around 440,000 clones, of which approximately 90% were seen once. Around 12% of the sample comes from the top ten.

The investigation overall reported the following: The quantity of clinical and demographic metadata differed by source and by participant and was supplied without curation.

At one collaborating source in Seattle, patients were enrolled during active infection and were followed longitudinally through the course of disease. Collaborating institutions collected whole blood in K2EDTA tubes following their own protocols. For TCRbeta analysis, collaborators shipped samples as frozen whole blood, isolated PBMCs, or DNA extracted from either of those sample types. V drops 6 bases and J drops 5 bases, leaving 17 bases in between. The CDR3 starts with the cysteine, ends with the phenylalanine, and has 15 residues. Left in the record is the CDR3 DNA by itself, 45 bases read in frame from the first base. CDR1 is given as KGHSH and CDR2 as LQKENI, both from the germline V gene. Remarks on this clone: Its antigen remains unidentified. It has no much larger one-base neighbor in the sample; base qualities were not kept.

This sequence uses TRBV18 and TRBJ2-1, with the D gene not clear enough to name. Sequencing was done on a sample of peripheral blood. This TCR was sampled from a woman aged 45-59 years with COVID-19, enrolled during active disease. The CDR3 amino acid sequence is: CASSTKARRDNEQFF. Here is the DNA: TGTGCCAGCTCTACCAAGGCAAGGAGAGACAATGAGCAGTTCTTC.